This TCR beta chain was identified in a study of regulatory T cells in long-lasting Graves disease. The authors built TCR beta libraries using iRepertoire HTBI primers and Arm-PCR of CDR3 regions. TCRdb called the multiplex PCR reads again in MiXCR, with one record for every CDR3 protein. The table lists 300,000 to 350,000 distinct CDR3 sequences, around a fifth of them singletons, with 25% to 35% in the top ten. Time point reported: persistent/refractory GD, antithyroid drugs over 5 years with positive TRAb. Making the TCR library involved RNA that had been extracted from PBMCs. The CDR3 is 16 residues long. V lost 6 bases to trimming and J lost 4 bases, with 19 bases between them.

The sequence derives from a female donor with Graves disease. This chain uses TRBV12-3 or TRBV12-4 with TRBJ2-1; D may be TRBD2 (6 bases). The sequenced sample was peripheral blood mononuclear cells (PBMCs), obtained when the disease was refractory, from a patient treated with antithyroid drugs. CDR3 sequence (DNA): TGTGCCAGCAGAGATACCGGGACTGCCTTTTACAATGAGCAGTTCTTC. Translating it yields CASRDTGTAFYNEQFF.